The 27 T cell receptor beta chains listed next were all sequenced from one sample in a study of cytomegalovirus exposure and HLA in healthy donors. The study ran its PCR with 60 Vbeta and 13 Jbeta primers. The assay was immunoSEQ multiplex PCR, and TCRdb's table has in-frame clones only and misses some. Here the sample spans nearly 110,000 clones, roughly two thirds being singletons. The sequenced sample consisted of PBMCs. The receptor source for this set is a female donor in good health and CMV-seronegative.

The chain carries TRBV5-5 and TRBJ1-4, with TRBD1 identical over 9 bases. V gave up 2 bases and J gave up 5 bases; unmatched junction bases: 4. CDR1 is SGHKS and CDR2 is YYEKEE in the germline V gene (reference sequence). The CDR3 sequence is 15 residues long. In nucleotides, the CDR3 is TGTGCCAGCAGCTTAACAGGGGGCCGGAATGAAAAACTGTTTTTT. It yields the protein CASSLTGGRNEKLFF. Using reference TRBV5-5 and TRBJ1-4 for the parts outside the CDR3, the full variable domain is DAGVTQSPTHLIKTRGQQVTLRCSPISGHKSVSWYQQVLGQGPQFIFQYYEKEERGRGNFPDRFSARQFPNYSSELNVNALLLGDSALYLCASSLTGGRNEKLFFGSGTQLSVL.

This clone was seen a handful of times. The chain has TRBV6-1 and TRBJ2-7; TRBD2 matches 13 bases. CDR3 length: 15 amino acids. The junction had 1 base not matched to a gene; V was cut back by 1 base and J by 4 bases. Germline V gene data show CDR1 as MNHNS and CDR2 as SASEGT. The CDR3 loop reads CASSEELAGGYEQYF. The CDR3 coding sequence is TGTGCCAGCAGTGAAGAACTAGCGGGAGGGTACGAGCAGTACTTC.

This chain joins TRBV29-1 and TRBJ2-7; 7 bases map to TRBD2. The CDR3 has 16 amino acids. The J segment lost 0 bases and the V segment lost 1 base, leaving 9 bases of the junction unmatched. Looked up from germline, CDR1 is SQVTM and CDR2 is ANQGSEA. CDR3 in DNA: TGCAGCGTTGAAGGGCGGTCGGGCGGGGGCTCCTACGAGCAGTACTTC. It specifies CSVEGRSGGGSYEQYF.

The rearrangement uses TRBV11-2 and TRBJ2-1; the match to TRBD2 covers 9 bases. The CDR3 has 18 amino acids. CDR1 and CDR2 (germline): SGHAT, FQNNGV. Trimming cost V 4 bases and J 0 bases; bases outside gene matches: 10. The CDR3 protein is CASSSHPLSGSSYNEQFF. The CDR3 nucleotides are TGTGCCAGCAGCTCCCATCCCCTTAGCGGGAGCTCCTACAATGAGCAGTTCTTC.

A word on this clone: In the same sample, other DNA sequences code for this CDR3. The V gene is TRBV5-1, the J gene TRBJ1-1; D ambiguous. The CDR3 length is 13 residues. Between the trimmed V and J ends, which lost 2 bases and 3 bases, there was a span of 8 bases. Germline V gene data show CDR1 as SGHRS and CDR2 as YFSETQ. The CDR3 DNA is TGCGCCAGCAGCTTAAACCGGGACACTGAAGCTTTCTTT. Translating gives CASSLNRDTEAFF.

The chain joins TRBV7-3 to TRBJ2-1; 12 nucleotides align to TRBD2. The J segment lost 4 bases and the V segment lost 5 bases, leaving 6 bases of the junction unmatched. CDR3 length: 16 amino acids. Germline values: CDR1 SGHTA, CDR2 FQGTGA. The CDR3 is CASSKQLAGGYNEQFF. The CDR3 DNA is TGTGCCAGCAGCAAACAACTAGCGGGAGGATACAATGAGCAGTTCTTC.

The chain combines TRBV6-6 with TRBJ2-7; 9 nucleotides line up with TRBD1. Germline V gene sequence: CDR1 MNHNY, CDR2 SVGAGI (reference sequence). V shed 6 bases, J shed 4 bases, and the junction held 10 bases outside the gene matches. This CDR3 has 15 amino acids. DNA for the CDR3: TGTGCCAGCAGACACCGGGACAGGGATATTTACGAGCAGTACTTC. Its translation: CASRHRDRDIYEQYF.

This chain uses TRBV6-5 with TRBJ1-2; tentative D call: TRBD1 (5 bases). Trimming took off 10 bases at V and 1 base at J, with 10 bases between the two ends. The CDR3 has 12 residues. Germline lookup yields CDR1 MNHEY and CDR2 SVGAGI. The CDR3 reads CATRGLNYGYTF. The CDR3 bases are TGTGCCACCCGGGGACTTAACTATGGCTACACCTTC.

CDR3 DNA: TGTGCCAGCAGCTTTCAGGGGGCTGAGACCCAGTACTTC. It codes for CASSFQGAETQYF. The rearrangement joins TRBV9 to TRBJ2-5, with 8 bases that match TRBD1. The CDR3 is made up of 13 amino acids. Germline values: CDR1 SGDLS, CDR2 YYNGEE. The J segment lost 5 bases and the V segment lost 4 bases, leaving 4 bases of the junction unmatched.

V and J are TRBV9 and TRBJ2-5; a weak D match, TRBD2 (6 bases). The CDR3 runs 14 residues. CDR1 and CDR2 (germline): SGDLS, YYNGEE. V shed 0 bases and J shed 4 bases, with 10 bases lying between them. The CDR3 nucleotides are TGTGCCAGCAGCGTAGGCAGGGAGGTAGAGACCCAGTACTTC. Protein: CASSVGREVETQYF.

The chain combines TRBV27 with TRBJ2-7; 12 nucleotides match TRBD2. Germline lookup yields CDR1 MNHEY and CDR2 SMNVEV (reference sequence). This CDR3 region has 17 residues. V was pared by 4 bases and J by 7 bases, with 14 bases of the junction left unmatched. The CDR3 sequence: CASSSLAGGSPGDEQYF. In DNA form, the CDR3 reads TGTGCCAGCAGTTCACTAGCGGGAGGCTCCCCGGGGGATGAGCAGTACTTC.

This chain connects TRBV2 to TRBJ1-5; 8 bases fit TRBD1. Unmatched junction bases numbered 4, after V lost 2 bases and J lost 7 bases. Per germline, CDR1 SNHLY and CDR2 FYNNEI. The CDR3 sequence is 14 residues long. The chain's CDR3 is CASSEQGARQPQHF. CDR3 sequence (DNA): TGTGCCAGCAGTGAACAGGGGGCTCGACAGCCCCAGCATTTT.

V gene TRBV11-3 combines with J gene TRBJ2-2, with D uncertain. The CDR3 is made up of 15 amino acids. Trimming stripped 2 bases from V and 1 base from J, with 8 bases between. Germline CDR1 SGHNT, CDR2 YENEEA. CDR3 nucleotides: TGTGCCAGCAGCTTATTTCCGGGGAACACCGGGGAGCTGTTTTTT. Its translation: CASSLFPGNTGELFF.

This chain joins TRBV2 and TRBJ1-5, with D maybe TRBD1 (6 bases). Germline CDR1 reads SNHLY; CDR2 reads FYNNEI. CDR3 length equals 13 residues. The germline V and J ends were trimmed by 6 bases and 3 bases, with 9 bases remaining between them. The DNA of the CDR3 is TGTGCCAGCAGCAGGGGCGACAATCAGCCCCAGCATTTT. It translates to CASSRGDNQPQHF.

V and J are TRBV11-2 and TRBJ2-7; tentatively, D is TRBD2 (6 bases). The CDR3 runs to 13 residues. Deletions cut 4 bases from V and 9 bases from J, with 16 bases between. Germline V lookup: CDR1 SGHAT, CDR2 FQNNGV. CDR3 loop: CASSSLHGRWQYF. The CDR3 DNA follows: TGTGCCAGCAGCTCGTTACACGGGAGATGGCAGTACTTC.

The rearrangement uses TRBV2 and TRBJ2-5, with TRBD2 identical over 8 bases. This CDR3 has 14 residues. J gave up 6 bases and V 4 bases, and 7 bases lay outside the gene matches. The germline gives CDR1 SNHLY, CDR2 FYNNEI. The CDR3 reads CASSAPPGGQTQYF. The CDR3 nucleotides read TGTGCCAGCAGTGCGCCCCCGGGAGGGCAGACCCAGTACTTC.

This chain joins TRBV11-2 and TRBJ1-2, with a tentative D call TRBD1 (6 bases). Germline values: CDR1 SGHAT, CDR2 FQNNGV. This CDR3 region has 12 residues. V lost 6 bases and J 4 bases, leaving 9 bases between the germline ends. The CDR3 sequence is CASRGGGYGYTF. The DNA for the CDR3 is TGTGCCAGCAGAGGGGGTGGCTATGGCTACACCTTC.

CDR3 DNA sequence: TGCGCCAGCAGAGGACTAGCGGGAAGGAACGAGCAGTACTTC. This sequence encodes CASRGLAGRNEQYF. The chain carries TRBV5-1 and TRBJ2-7; 12 bases map to TRBD2. Germline assignment: CDR1 SGHRS and CDR2 YFSETQ. J gave up 5 bases and V 5 bases, and 5 bases lay outside the gene matches. The CDR3 spans 14 residues.

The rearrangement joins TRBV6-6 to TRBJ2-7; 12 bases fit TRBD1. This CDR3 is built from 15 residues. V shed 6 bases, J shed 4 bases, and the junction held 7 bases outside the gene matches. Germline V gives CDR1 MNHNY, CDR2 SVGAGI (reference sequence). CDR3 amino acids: CASSPGDRGPYEQYF. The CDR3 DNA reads TGTGCCAGCAGCCCCGGGGACAGGGGGCCATACGAGCAGTACTTC.

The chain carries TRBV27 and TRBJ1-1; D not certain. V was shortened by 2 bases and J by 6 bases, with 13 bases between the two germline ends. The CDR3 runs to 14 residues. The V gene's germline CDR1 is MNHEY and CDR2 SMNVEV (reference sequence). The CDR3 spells CASSLSMGGPEAFF. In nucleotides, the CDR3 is TGTGCCAGCAGTTTAAGCATGGGAGGGCCTGAAGCTTTCTTT.

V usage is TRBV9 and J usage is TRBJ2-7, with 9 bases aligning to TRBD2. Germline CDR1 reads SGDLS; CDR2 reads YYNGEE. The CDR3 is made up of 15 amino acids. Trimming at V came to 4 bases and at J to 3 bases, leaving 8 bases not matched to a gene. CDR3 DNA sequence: TGTGCCAGCAGCCTGACCGGGACTAGCCTCTACGAGCAGTACTTC. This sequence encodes CASSLTGTSLYEQYF.

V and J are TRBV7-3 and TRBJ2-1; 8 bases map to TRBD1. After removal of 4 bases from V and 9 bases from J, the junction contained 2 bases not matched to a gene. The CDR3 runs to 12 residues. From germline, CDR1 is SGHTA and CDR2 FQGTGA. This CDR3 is CASSSGGTEQFF. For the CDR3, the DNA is TGTGCCAGCAGCTCAGGGGGCACTGAGCAGTTCTTC.

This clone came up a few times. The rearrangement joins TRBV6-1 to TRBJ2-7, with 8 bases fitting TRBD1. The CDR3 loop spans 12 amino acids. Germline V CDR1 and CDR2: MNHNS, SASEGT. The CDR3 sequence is CAAGTGLREQYF. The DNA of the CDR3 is TGTGCTGCCGGGACAGGTCTCCGCGAGCAGTACTTC.

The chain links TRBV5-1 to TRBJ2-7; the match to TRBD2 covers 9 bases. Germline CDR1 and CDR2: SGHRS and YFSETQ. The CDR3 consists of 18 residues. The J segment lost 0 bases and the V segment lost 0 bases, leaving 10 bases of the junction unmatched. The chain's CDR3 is CASSLVASGVTSSYEQYF. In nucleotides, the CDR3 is TGCGCCAGCAGCTTGGTGGCTAGCGGGGTAACAAGCTCCTACGAGCAGTACTTC.

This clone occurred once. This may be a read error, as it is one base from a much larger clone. CDR3 sequence (DNA): TGTGCCAGCAGTTACCGGGACAGCTCCTACGAGCAGTACTTC. Amino acid sequence: CASSYRDSSYEQYF. The genes are TRBV5-5 and TRBJ2-7, with TRBD1 matching 7 bases. This CDR3 is 14 amino acids long. Germline CDR1 SGHKS, CDR2 YYEKEE (reference sequence). The V and J ends lost 5 bases and 0 bases, in that order; junction bases with no gene match: 5.

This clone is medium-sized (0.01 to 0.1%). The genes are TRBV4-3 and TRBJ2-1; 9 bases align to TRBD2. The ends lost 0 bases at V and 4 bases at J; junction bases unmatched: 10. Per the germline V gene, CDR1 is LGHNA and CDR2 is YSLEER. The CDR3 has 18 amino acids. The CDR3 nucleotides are TGCGCCAGCAGCCAAGATGGCCTAGCGGGAATGATTTACAATGAGCAGTTCTTC. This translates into CASSQDGLAGMIYNEQFF.

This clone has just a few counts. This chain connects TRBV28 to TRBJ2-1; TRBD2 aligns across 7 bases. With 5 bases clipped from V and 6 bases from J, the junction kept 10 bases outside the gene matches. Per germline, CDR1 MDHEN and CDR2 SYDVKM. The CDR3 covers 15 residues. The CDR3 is CASSMRFSGFNEQFF. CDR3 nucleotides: TGTGCCAGCAGTATGAGGTTTAGCGGGTTCAATGAGCAGTTCTTC.